The clone carrying this T cell receptor (beta chain) has a count of ten or more. The antigen remains unidentified. Graves' hyperthyroidism was deemed stable given no ophthalmopathy progression within 18 months. Patients aged 18 to 65 had newly diagnosed hyperthyroidism that had lasted under 2 months. The data are from a study of T cells in Graves' hyperthyroidism and ophthalmopathy. Broader study findings: Blood samples included most of the expanded thyroid clonotypes exceeding 0.001.

CDR1 DFQATT and CDR2 SNEGSKA come from the germline V gene (reference sequence). V was cut by 2 bases and J by 2 bases, with 7 bases left in between. The CDR3 is 13 amino acids. Template material for amplifying TCR beta CDR3 regions consisted of RNA transcripts. The HTBI primer set served for first-round RT-PCR of the TCR CDR3. TCRdb recomputed calls from the multiplex PCR reads with MiXCR, one row per CDR3 protein. This sample has 300,000 to 350,000 distinct CDR3 sequences, with roughly 15% found just once. The rearrangement uses TRBV20-1 and TRBJ2-1; maybe TRBD1 (5 bases). The sequenced material came from blood. This TCR was sampled from a man aged 25-40 years with Graves' hyperthyroidism. The CDR3 DNA reads as TGCAGTGCTAGATACAGGACCTACAATGAGCAGTTCTTC. Translated: CSARYRTYNEQFF.